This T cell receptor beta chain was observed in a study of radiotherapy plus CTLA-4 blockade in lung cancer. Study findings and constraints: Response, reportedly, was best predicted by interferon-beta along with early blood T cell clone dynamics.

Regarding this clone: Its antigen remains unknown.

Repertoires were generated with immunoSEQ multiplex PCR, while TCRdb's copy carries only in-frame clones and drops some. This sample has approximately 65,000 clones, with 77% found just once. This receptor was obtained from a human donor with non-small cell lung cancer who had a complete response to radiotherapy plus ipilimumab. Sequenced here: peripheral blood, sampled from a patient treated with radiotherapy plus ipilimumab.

Here the CDR3 reads CASSMGGVLAEAFF. CDR3 DNA: TGTGCCAGTAGTATGGGGGGGGTTCTGGCTGAAGCTTTCTTT. The chain joins TRBV19 to TRBJ1-1; D is possibly TRBD1 (5 bases). With 3 bases removed from V and 6 bases from J, the gap between germline ends came to 14 bases. Germline CDR1 is LNHDA and CDR2 is SQIVND (reference sequence). The CDR3 extends over 14 amino acids.